This is a list of T cell receptor beta chains from one sample in a study of post-analysis software for immune sequencing data. TCRdb itself ran the PCR reads through MiXCR, one entry per CDR3 protein. Among about 460,000 distinct CDR3 sequences listed, under 55% were seen once. The sequencing sample was made of blood. These receptors were collected from a girl aged 5-17 years with multiple sclerosis. Both conserved end residues are part of each CDR3. The D gene is left open where the match is weak. Clone sizes are given selectively: once, few, many, or a class where the clone is expanded.

TRBV18	-	TRBJ2-5	once	TGTGCCAGCTCACCGCCAAGGGACGATGAGCAGTACTTC	CASSPPRDDEQYF
TRBV12-3/TRBV12-4	TRBD1	TRBJ1-1	-	TGTGCCAGCAGTTTAGGAGGAGGCAGGGGGGCTGAAGCTTTCTTT	CASSLGGGRGAEAFF
TRBV6-5	-	TRBJ1-2	-	TGTGCCAGCAGTTACTCGAGCCTGATATCCAGGGGTAACTATGGCTACACCTTC	CASSYSSLISRGNYGYTF
TRBV27	TRBD2	TRBJ2-1	few	TGTGCCAGCAGTTTGGGGGCCGGGACTAGGATGTACAATGAGCAGTTCTTC	CASSLGAGTRMYNEQFF
TRBV21-1	-	TRBJ2-6	-	TGTGCCAGCAGCAAAGGCCCAGGGGGCTCGGGGGCCAACGTCCTGACTTTC	CASSKGPGGSGANVLTF
TRBV5-1	TRBD2	TRBJ2-1	-	TGCGCCAGCAGGCCTAGCGGAGCCACCTACAATGAGCAGTTCTTC	CASRPSGATYNEQFF
TRBV10-3	TRBD2	TRBJ2-1	-	TGTGCCATCAGTGAGAAGCGGGAGGGCCTGAATGAGCAGTTCTTC	CAISEKREGLNEQFF
TRBV11-2	TRBD2	TRBJ2-3	-	TGTGCCAGCAGCTCAGCGGGAGATAGCACAGATACGCAGTATTTT	CASSSAGDSTDTQYF
TRBV28	TRBD1	TRBJ2-3	-	TGTGCCAGCAGTTCCCTAGTCCTAGACAGGGATAACACAGATACGCAGTATTTT	CASSSLVLDRDNTDTQYF
TRBV7-9	TRBD2	TRBJ2-7	-	TGTGCCAGCAGCCCCGCCCTAGCGGGAGGATCGCGGGAGCAGTACTTC	CASSPALAGGSREQYF
TRBV20-1	-	TRBJ1-2	-	TGCAGTGCTGGAGATACCGGGACGCAGGTCGATAGCTACACCTTC	CSAGDTGTQVDSYTF
TRBV29-1	-	TRBJ2-1	-	TGCAGCGTTGCCATAGCAGAATACAATGAGCAGTTCTTC	CSVAIAEYNEQFF
TRBV9	-	TRBJ2-4	-	TGTGCCAGCAGCAACGGGGACATTCAGTACTTC	CASSNGDIQYF
TRBV20-1	TRBD1	TRBJ2-4	-	TGCAGTGCTAGAGATAGCCAGGGGGCTTCAGGCATTCAGTACTTC	CSARDSQGASGIQYF
TRBV20-1	-	TRBJ2-1	-	TGCAGTGCTAGAGATTTCCTACTGCGGGAAAGAGAATACAATGAGCAGTTCTTC	CSARDFLLREREYNEQFF
TRBV3-1	-	TRBJ1-4	-	TGTGCCAGCAGCCCCCAGGGTGACGAAACGTTTTTT	CASSPQGDETFF
TRBV12-5	-	TRBJ2-5	-	TGTGCTAGTGGTTTGGGGACCAGCGTAGGGGAGACCCAGTACTTC	CASGLGTSVGETQYF
TRBV19	-	TRBJ2-7	-	TGTGCCAGTAGTCAGGAGGCTGCACTCGAGCAGTACTTC	CASSQEAALEQYF
TRBV4-1	-	TRBJ1-6	-	TGCGCCAGCAGCCAAGAAAGCCGGTCCTATAATTCACCCCTCCACTTT	CASSQESRSYNSPLHF
TRBV5-1	TRBD1	TRBJ2-7	-	TGCGCCAGCAGCGGGAGACCGGGACAGGAAAATTACGAGCAGTACTTC	CASSGRPGQENYEQYF
TRBV20-1	TRBD1	TRBJ1-5	few	TGCAGTGCTCTGGACAGGGGGCGCGATCAGCCCCAGCATTTT	CSALDRGRDQPQHF
TRBV12-3/TRBV12-4	TRBD2	TRBJ2-7	few	TGTGCCAGCAGTCTCGGACTAGCGGGAGGAGAGTACTTC	CASSLGLAGGEYF
TRBV9	-	TRBJ2-7	many	TGTGCCAGCAGCGTAGCTTCCTGGGACGAGCAGTACTTC	CASSVASWDEQYF
TRBV3-1	TRBD2	TRBJ2-5	few	TGTGCCAGCAGCCAAGATCTGGAGGGAGGGAGAGAGACCCAGTACTTC	CASSQDLEGGRETQYF
TRBV5-1	TRBD2	TRBJ2-4	few	TGCGCCAGCAGCTTTGGTTCGCGGGGGATCAACATTCAGTACTTC	CASSFGSRGINIQYF
TRBV7-9	-	TRBJ2-5	-	TGTGCCAGCAGCTTACGAGGAGAGCGGACCCAGTACTTC	CASSLRGERTQYF
TRBV3-1	-	TRBJ2-1	-	TGTGCCAGCAGCCAAGGGGAGACTTACAATGAGCAGTTCTTC	CASSQGETYNEQFF
TRBV29-1	TRBD1	TRBJ1-2	-	TGCAGCGTTGAGCGGGACAGGGGATATGGCTACACCTTC	CSVERDRGYGYTF
TRBV12-3/TRBV12-4	-	TRBJ2-7	-	TGTGCCAGCAGACTAAACTACGAGCAGTACTTC	CASRLNYEQYF
TRBV6-5	-	TRBJ2-7	few	TGTGCCAGCAGTTACGGGGCGGACTCCTACGAGCAGTACTTC	CASSYGADSYEQYF
TRBV20-1	-	TRBJ1-2	-	TGCAGTGCCGGGAGTAACTATGGCTACACCTTC	CSAGSNYGYTF
TRBV27	-	TRBJ2-3	many	TGTGCCAGCAGTTTATCACGGGGCTGGGATACGCAGTATTTT	CASSLSRGWDTQYF
TRBV7-3	TRBD2	TRBJ2-3	few	TGTGCCAGCAGATCGATGGGGGGGGTTGTTTTTGGCACAGATACGCAGTATTTT	CASRSMGGVVFGTDTQYF
TRBV7-2	-	TRBJ2-4	-	TGTGCCGGCAGCTTAGCGTCCGGGGTTAAAAACATTCAGTACTTC	CAGSLASGVKNIQYF
TRBV24-1	TRBD2	TRBJ2-1	-	TGTGCCACCAGAGCCTCAGGGACTAGCGTTTACAATGAGCAGTTCTTC	CATRASGTSVYNEQFF
TRBV4-2	-	TRBJ1-4	-	TGTGCCAGCAGCCAAACAACTAATGAAAAACTGTTTTTT	CASSQTTNEKLFF
TRBV11-2	TRBD1	TRBJ1-1	-	TGTGCCAGCAGCTTAAGACAGGGGATGGTAAACACTGAAGCTTTCTTT	CASSLRQGMVNTEAFF
TRBV27	-	TRBJ1-4	-	TGTGCCAGCAGTTTATTAGCCATCAGTACAGGGTGGAGTGAAAAACTGTTTTTT	CASSLLAISTGWSEKLFF
TRBV29-1	-	TRBJ2-5	few	TGCAGCGCTCAGACAGCCCAAGAGACCCAGTACTTC	CSAQTAQETQYF
TRBV20-1	TRBD2	TRBJ2-7	once	TGCAGTGCTAATCCTAGCGGGCGGGCCTCCTACGAGCAGTACTTC	CSANPSGRASYEQYF
TRBV9	TRBD1	TRBJ2-5	once	TGTGCCAGCAGCGGATCAAGTGGGACAGGGTGGGAAGAGACCCAGTACTTC	CASSGSSGTGWEETQYF
TRBV4-3	TRBD2	TRBJ2-3	once	TGCGCCAGCAGCCAAGATGTAGCGGGAGAGGGGGCAGATACGCAGTATTTT	CASSQDVAGEGADTQYF
TRBV20-1	-	TRBJ2-5	many	TGCAGAGCTACAGGGCAAGAGACCCAGTACTTC	CRATGQETQYF
TRBV27	-	TRBJ2-2	-	TGTGCCAGCAGCATTGACGGGCAAACCGGGGAGCTGTTTTTT	CASSIDGQTGELFF
TRBV28	TRBD1	TRBJ1-6	-	TGTGCCAGCAGCACCATGGACAGGGGTGTTTCACCCCTCCACTTT	CASSTMDRGVSPLHF
TRBV20-1	TRBD1	TRBJ2-7	few	TGCAGTGCTAGAGAGGGGGCAGGGGGCAGGTACGAGCAGTACTTC	CSAREGAGGRYEQYF
TRBV5-5	TRBD2	TRBJ2-7	few	TGTGCCAGCAGCCTACCCGGACGTAGGGAGGGCTACGAGCAGTACTTC	CASSLPGRREGYEQYF
TRBV7-9	TRBD2	TRBJ2-7	-	TGTGCCAGCAACCTAGCGGGAAGACGACTGGGCGAGCAGTACTTC	CASNLAGRRLGEQYF